What follows is one T cell receptor beta chain and its context. This clone's antigen is unknown. No base qualities exist here, and no much larger clone lies one base off it. Here V drops 5 bases and J drops 4 bases, and the junction holds 4 bases not matched to any gene. There are 14 amino acids in the CDR3, from cysteine to phenylalanine inclusive. Only the CDR3 part of the read is kept: 42 bases, read in frame from the first base. Sequences ENHRY (CDR1) and SYGVKD (CDR2) are obtained from the germline V gene. The data were taken from a study of blood T cell repertoires in COVID-19 (dated by TCRdb to about 2020). For the study in its entirety: The collaborator samples originated in the United States, Italy and Spain and spanned the acute and convalescent phases of COVID-19. Sample metadata almost always included a de-identified subject ID, COVID-19 status, age in years and sex. The prospective study material was composed of cDNA or gDNA derived from T cells, B-cell-depleted T cells, or PBMCs. The samples were drawn from the first 160 participants of the ongoing ImmuneRACE study and from some 1,300 subjects provided by 6 global collaborators. Deeply sampled blood TCRbeta repertoires from subjects exposed to, actively infected with, or recovered from COVID-19 were included in the dataset. A freely available public database, intended as a resource for researchers studying the immune response to SARS-CoV-2, is where the repertoires were released. HLA class I and class II types, where available, came from metadata supplied by the sample provider rather than from assay-based typing. What the authors observed across the whole study: The quantity of clinical and demographic metadata differed by source and by participant and was supplied without curation.

TCRbeta CDR3 regions were amplified from genomic DNA using the immunoSEQ Assay, a bias-controlled multiplex PCR. Processing in the source paper ran as follows. Within the assay, amplification of reference gene primers was used to estimate how many nucleated cells each sample contained. Sequence reads were collapsed and filtered to measure the absolute abundance of every unique TCRbeta CDR3 rearrangement. For each sample, productive Simpson clonality was calculated as the square root of Simpson's diversity index over productive rearrangements. Entries here come from immuneACCESS through TCRdb and include only in-frame sequences with V and J called. Some clones fail to appear in such tables; in the studies checked, an unresolved V gene covers under half of the shortfall, and the cause of the remainder is unknown. For V, J and clone size, that table is used; D and trimming come from the DNA. Recorded for this sample are 250,000 or so clones; 84% of them occurred a single time. Of the sample, 4% to 5% falls within the top ten clones.

Whole blood was collected in K2EDTA tubes by collaborating institutions according to the institutions' own protocols. For TCRbeta analysis, collaborators shipped samples in one of three forms: frozen whole blood, isolated PBMCs, or DNA extracted from either of those sample types. The receptor comes from a man aged 55 to 70 with acute or convalescent COVID-19. This receptor chain uses TRBV10-3 and TRBJ1-5, and 8 junctional nucleotides match TRBD1. Sequencing was carried out using peripheral blood. CDR3 region: CAISLDRDNQPQHF. The bases read TGTGCCATCAGTCTGGACAGGGATAATCAGCCCCAGCATTTT.